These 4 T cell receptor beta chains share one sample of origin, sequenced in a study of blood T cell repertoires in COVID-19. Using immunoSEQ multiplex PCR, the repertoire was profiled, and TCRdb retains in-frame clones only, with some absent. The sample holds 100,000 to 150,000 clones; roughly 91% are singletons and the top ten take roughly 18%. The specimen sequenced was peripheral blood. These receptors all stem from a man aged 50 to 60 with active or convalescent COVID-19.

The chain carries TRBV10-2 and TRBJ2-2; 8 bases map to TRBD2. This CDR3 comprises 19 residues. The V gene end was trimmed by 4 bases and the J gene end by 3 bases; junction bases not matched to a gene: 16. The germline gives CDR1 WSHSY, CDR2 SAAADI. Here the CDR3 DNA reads TGCGCCAGCAGTGGGTCCGGGACTAGTACCCTGGGGGACACCGGGGAGCTGTTTTTT. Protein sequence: CASSGSGTSTLGDTGELFF.

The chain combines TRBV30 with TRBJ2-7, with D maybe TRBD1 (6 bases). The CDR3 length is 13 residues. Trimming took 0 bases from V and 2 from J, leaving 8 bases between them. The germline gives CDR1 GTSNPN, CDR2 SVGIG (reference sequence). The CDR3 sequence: CAWSVRDTYEQYF. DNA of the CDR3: TGTGCCTGGAGTGTACGGGACACCTACGAGCAGTACTTC.

The CDR3 DNA follows: TGCAGCGCTCTCTATGGGGCCAACGTCCTGACTTTC. Amino acids: CSALYGANVLTF. V usage is TRBV29-1 and J usage is TRBJ2-6, with D uncertain. CDR1 is SQVTM and CDR2 is ANQGSEA in the germline V gene. CDR3 length: 12 residues. The V end lost 7 bases, the J end lost 3 bases, and 7 bases lay between the germline ends.

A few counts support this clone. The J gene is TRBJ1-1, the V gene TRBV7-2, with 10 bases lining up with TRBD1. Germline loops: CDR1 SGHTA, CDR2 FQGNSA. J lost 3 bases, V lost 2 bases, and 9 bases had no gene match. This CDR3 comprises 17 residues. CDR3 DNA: TGTGCCAGCAGCTTAAGGGGACAGGGGCTGGGGGACACTGAAGCTTTCTTT. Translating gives CASSLRGQGLGDTEAFF.